The rows below give T cell receptor beta chains drawn from one sample of a study of T cell responses to AZD1222 COVID-19 vaccine. Profiling relied on immunoSEQ multiplex PCR, and the TCRdb table lists in-frame clones only, not all of them. The table records about 100,000 clones, around nine tenths of them present only once. This sample comprised peripheral blood, obtained on day 0 of AZD1222 vaccination. The receptor source for this set is an adult in good health. Both conserved end residues are part of each CDR3. The D gene is left open where the match is weak. Clone size is stated in some rows and not others, as once, few, many or a class when expanded.

TRBJ1-1 - - TRBV29-1 TGCAGCTCCCCTAGGCGGACTGAAGCTTTCTTT CSSPRRTEAFF
TRBJ1-1 TRBD1 once TRBV2 TGTGCCAGCAGTCCGCATTGGACAGGGCTGGCCACTGAAGCTTTCTTT CASSPHWTGLATEAFF
TRBJ1-1 - few TRBV7-3 TGTGCCAGCAGCCCGGCCGGGGGGACTGAAGCTTTCTTT CASSPAGGTEAFF
TRBJ2-5 - - TRBV7-3 TGTGCCAGCAGCTACACCGGGCCCATCGGGGAGACCCAGTACTTC CASSYTGPIGETQYF
TRBJ1-2 - - TRBV7-2 TGTGCCAGCAGCTTAGAGGGGACCCGCTATGGCTACACCTTC CASSLEGTRYGYTF
TRBJ2-7 - - TRBV12-3/TRBV12-4 TGTGCCAGCAGTCCCCGTAGCGCCGAGCAGTACTTC CASSPRSAEQYF
TRBJ2-5 - - TRBV18 TGTGCCAGCTCACCCGCATCGCAAGAGACCCAGTACTTC CASSPASQETQYF
TRBJ1-4 - once TRBV28 TGTGCCAGCGGCCCCGGCCCCTTCGCGTTTTTT CASGPGPFAFF
TRBJ1-4 - - TRBV4-2 TGTGCCAGCAGCCAAGATCAGCCGGGGCAGCTGTTTTTT CASSQDQPGQLFF
TRBJ2-7 TRBD1 - TRBV11-2 TGTGCCAGCAGCGAACTCGGGACAGGGCAGTACTTC CASSELGTGQYF
TRBJ1-1 - - TRBV7-9 TGTGCCAGCAGCAGCAGGGGTGAGAACACTGAAGCTTTCTTT CASSSRGENTEAFF
TRBJ1-2 TRBD1 few TRBV6-5 TGTGCCAGCTCCGGGACAGGGGTATCTTACTATGGCTACACCTTC CASSGTGVSYYGYTF
TRBJ1-2 - - TRBV19 TGTGCCAGTCGGACCCGACAGGCTAACTATGGCTACACCTTC CASRTRQANYGYTF
TRBJ1-2 TRBD1 - TRBV18 TGTGCCAGCTCACAGACAGGGGGCGGCTACACCTTC CASSQTGGGYTF
TRBJ2-3 TRBD1 - TRBV19 TGTGCCACCCGGACAGGGATGTTCACAGATACGCAGTATTTT CATRTGMFTDTQYF
TRBJ2-7 - - TRBV5-1 TGCGCCAGCAGCTTGAGCGATCCCGCTACGGGCGAGTACTTC CASSLSDPATGEYF
TRBJ1-1 - - TRBV6-2/TRBV6-3 TGTGCCAGCAGTTATCCGGGTGAAGCTTTCTTT CASSYPGEAFF
TRBJ2-1 - - TRBV5-5 TGTGCCAGCAGCTTGGAACCTCTTAGGGAGTATGAGCAGTTCTTC CASSLEPLREYEQFF
TRBJ2-5 - - TRBV7-3 TGTGCCAGCAGCTTAGGGCTAGAGTACCAAGAGACCCAGTACTTC CASSLGLEYQETQYF
TRBJ2-5 TRBD2 - TRBV5-1 TGCGCCAGCCTTCCGGGAGGGGTAGGAGAGACCCAGTACTTC CASLPGGVGETQYF
TRBJ1-2 TRBD1 - TRBV2 TGTGCCAGCAGTCTTCCCCAGGGGGCAGTCGATGGCTACACCTTC CASSLPQGAVDGYTF
TRBJ2-5 TRBD2 - TRBV11-2 TGTGCCAGCAGCTCGGGACTAGCGGGAGGTCGAGAGACCCAGTACTTC CASSSGLAGGRETQYF
TRBJ1-6 TRBD1 - TRBV9 TGTGCCAGCAGCGTTCAGTGGACAGGGGAAAGGTCACCCCTCCACTTT CASSVQWTGERSPLHF
TRBJ1-5 TRBD1 - TRBV5-1 TGCGCCAGCAGCTTGGTGTCAGGGGGGCAGCCCCAGCATTTT CASSLVSGGQPQHF
TRBJ1-1 - - TRBV19 TGTGCCAGTAGTATTCAGGGGAACACTGAAGCTTTCTTT CASSIQGNTEAFF
TRBJ1-4 - - TRBV28 TGTGCCAGCTCTCCCTCGGGGGCGCATAATGAAAAACTGTTTTTT CASSPSGAHNEKLFF
TRBJ2-7 - - TRBV5-6 TGTGCCAGCAGCTTGGGACGGGAAGCAACGTACTTC CASSLGREATYF
TRBJ2-7 - - TRBV5-1 TGCGCCAGCAGCGAGGGAATAGAAGAGCAGTACTTC CASSEGIEEQYF
TRBJ1-1 - - TRBV5-1 TGCGCCAGCAGCTTGGGATCGGGTCTGATATCGGCTTTCTTT CASSLGSGLISAFF
TRBJ2-7 - once TRBV5-1 TGCGCCAGCAGCTTGAATGGCGGGGAGGCCCTCGAGCAGTACTTC CASSLNGGEALEQYF
TRBJ1-2 TRBD1 - TRBV28 TGTGCCAGCAGTTCGCCCCTGACAGGGAGAGCTAACTATGGCTACACCTTC CASSSPLTGRANYGYTF
TRBJ1-2 - - TRBV7-2 TGTGCCAGCAGCCCCGTCCGGGGGCACGGCTACACCTTC CASSPVRGHGYTF
TRBJ1-2 - - TRBV18 TGTGCCAGCTCTCCCGGGGCTTTCGGGAACTATGGCTACACCTTC CASSPGAFGNYGYTF
TRBJ2-5 - - TRBV30 TGTGCCTGGAGTCGAGGGATGAAAGAGACCCAGTACTTC CAWSRGMKETQYF
TRBJ2-7 - - TRBV9 TGTGCCAGCAGCGTAGCGGTAGGAGCTGAGGTCCACGAGCAGTACTTC CASSVAVGAEVHEQYF
TRBJ1-1 - - TRBV24-1 TGTGCCACCAGCACCGGGCCATTGACTGAAGCTTTCTTT CATSTGPLTEAFF
TRBJ1-3 - - TRBV11-3 TGTGCCAGCAGCTCCGGACAGAGCTTTGGAAACACCATATATTTT CASSSGQSFGNTIYF
TRBJ1-3 - - TRBV5-6 TGTGCCAGCAGCTTGGTGGGTCTAACTGGAAACACCATATATTTT CASSLVGLTGNTIYF
TRBJ2-7 TRBD2 - TRBV9 TGTGCCAGCAGCGGAGAATGGGAGAAGCGAGTAGCGGGAGGGCGGAGGTTGGGATACGAGCAGTACTTC CASSGEWEKRVAGGRRLGYEQYF
TRBJ1-1 - - TRBV6-5 TGTGCCAGCAGTTTCGGGACCAACACTGAAGCTTTCTTT CASSFGTNTEAFF
TRBJ2-2 TRBD2 - TRBV3-1/TRBV3-2 TGTGCCAGCAGCCAAAAAGCGGGAGGGGGGCTCGCCGGGGAGCTGTTTTTT CASSQKAGGGLAGELFF
TRBJ2-7 - few TRBV7-2 TGTGCCAGCAGCCCAGTCGGAGCGGGTCTTTACGAGCAGTACTTC CASSPVGAGLYEQYF
TRBJ2-2 - - TRBV11-2 TGTGCCAGCAGCTTTCATTTCCTTGGGAGCGGCCCCACCGGGGAGCTGTTTTTT CASSFHFLGSGPTGELFF
TRBJ2-2 - few TRBV10-1 TGCGCCAGCAGTGCTCGCGACACCGGGGAGCTGTTTTTT CASSARDTGELFF
TRBJ2-7 TRBD2 few TRBV4-1 TGCGCCAGCAGCCAGACTAGCGGGGAAATCTACGAGCAGTACTTC CASSQTSGEIYEQYF
TRBJ1-2 - - TRBV6-5 TGTGCCAGCAGTTACAACAGCATCTATGGCTACACCTTC CASSYNSIYGYTF
TRBJ2-3 TRBD1 - TRBV5-4 TGTGCCAGCAGGACAGGGGGCACAGATACGCAGTATTTT CASRTGGTDTQYF
TRBJ1-2 - few TRBV25-1 TGTGCCAGCAGTGCTGGGGTTGGTTGGGGCTACACCTTC CASSAGVGWGYTF
TRBJ2-3 TRBD2 - TRBV28 TGTGCCAGCACCCCCCCGATAGCGGGCGTCACAGATACGCAGTATTTT CASTPPIAGVTDTQYF
TRBJ1-6 - - TRBV2 TGTGCCAGCAGTGGCCCGGGCTCCTATAATTCACCCCTCCACTTT CASSGPGSYNSPLHF
TRBJ1-2 TRBD1 - TRBV10-3 TGTGCCATCAGTGAGTCGAATTGGGACAGGGTGGGCGGCTACACCTTC CAISESNWDRVGGYTF
TRBJ2-1 TRBD2 - TRBV10-3 TGTGCCATCAGTGGATCCCTAGCGGGAGGGTCACATGAGCAGTTCTTC CAISGSLAGGSHEQFF
TRBJ2-7 TRBD1 - TRBV29-1 TGCAGCGTTGAGTCCCAGGGGGACTACGAGCAGTACTTC CSVESQGDYEQYF
TRBJ1-6 - few TRBV3-1/TRBV3-2 TGTGCCAGCAGCCAAACCTGGGACGCGAATTCACCCCTCCACTTT CASSQTWDANSPLHF